The clone carrying this T cell receptor (beta chain) was observed a handful of times. Its antigen is currently unknown. V lost 1 base, J lost 12 bases, and 12 bases lay in between. Germline assignment: CDR1 SGHAT and CDR2 FQNNGV. This CDR3 contains 13 residues. Relying on iRepertoire HTBI primers and Arm-PCR of CDR3 regions, the team built TCR beta libraries. TCRdb re-derived calls from the multiplex PCR reads in MiXCR, one entry per CDR3 protein. This table has 700,000 or so distinct CDR3 sequences, about 30% appearing once. Time point: persistent/refractory GD, antithyroid drugs over 5 years with positive TRAb. The TCR library was made from RNA that had been extracted from PBMCs in TRIzol. The entry originates in a study of regulatory T cells in long-lasting Graves disease. Study-wide results and caveats: Accuracy could have been hurt by small sample size. Patients with persistent disease showed a bias toward TRBV28, TRBJ1-2 and TRBJ2-5. TCR diversity was lower in persistent Graves' patients (versus newly diagnosed ones).

The chain links TRBV11-2 to TRBJ2-2, with a possible D match to TRBD1 (6 bases). This clonotype was obtained from a female donor with Graves disease. The sample here was peripheral blood mononuclear cells (PBMCs), taken when the disease was refractory, from a patient treated with antithyroid drugs. The CDR3 loop is CASSLGGGVKLFF. The DNA of the CDR3 is TGTGCCAGCAGCTTAGGTGGGGGCGTAAAGCTGTTTTTT.